A selection of T cell receptor beta chains follows, all from one sample in a study of blood T cell repertoires in COVID-19. TCRdb's table, derived via immunoSEQ multiplex PCR, lists solely in-frame clones and lacks some. This sample yields approximately 190,000 clones, of which roughly four fifths are seen a single time; about 6.9% belongs to the top ten. Sequenced input: peripheral blood. These receptors were obtained from a human donor with acute or convalescent COVID-19. The donor label of this sample is uncertain. CDR3s include the opening cysteine and the closing phenylalanine or tryptophan. A D gene is named only where the DNA matches it firmly. Size is omitted from some rows. Given values are once, few, many or a class for expanded clones.

CDR3nt	CDR3aa	d_gene	j_gene	v_gene	abundance
TGTGCCAGTAGTACTCCGGGACTATCTTACGAGCAGTACTTC	CASSTPGLSYEQYF	TRBD2	TRBJ2-7	TRBV19	few
TGTGCCAGCAGTCCCACAGGGTTCACTGAAGCTTTCTTT	CASSPTGFTEAFF	NA	TRBJ1-1	TRBV6-2/TRBV6-3	NA
TGTGCCAGCTCACCACGGTCGGTTTCGGGAAATACCGGGGAGCTGTTTTTT	CASSPRSVSGNTGELFF	NA	TRBJ2-2	TRBV18	NA
TGTGCCAGCAGTGCCATGAACACTGAAGCTTTCTTT	CASSAMNTEAFF	NA	TRBJ1-1	TRBV2	few
TGTGCCAGCAGCCCCCAGGGGGACACCGGGGAGCTGTTTTTT	CASSPQGDTGELFF	TRBD1	TRBJ2-2	TRBV4-2	NA
TGTGCCAGCAGGGGTGGGACTAGCGGGACCGGGGAGCTGTTTTTT	CASRGGTSGTGELFF	TRBD2	TRBJ2-2	TRBV2	once
TGTGCCATCAGCGTACAGGAGATCTATGGCTACACCTTC	CAISVQEIYGYTF	NA	TRBJ1-2	TRBV10-3	NA
TGTGCCAGCAGCTTGGGGCAGGGAGGTGGAAACACCATATATTTT	CASSLGQGGGNTIYF	NA	TRBJ1-3	TRBV5-6	few
TGTGCCAGCAGCCCCCCGGGGTCTAGCACAGATACGCAGTATTTT	CASSPPGSSTDTQYF	NA	TRBJ2-3	TRBV7-9	NA
TGTGCCAGTAACGGGGACAGGGGAAAGAATCAGCCCCAGCATTTT	CASNGDRGKNQPQHF	TRBD1	TRBJ1-5	TRBV2	NA
TGCGCCAGCAGCCGAACGGGACAGTCCTACGAGCAGTACTTC	CASSRTGQSYEQYF	TRBD1	TRBJ2-7	TRBV5-1	NA
TGTGCCACCAGCAGACGAGGGAACACCGGGGAGCTGTTTTTT	CATSRRGNTGELFF	NA	TRBJ2-2	TRBV15	NA
TGTGCCAGCAGTGTTCAGGGAAACTATGGCTACACCTTC	CASSVQGNYGYTF	NA	TRBJ1-2	TRBV2	NA
TGTGCCAGCAGCTCACTAGCGGGGGGGGAGACCCAGTACTTC	CASSSLAGGETQYF	TRBD2	TRBJ2-5	TRBV7-9	NA
TGCGCCAGCAGCCAAGTATTAGCGGGAGTTTACAATGAGCAGTTCTTC	CASSQVLAGVYNEQFF	TRBD2	TRBJ2-1	TRBV4-1	NA
TGTGCCAGTAGTATCCCACAGGGGAGAAATGAAAAACTGTTTTTT	CASSIPQGRNEKLFF	TRBD1	TRBJ1-4	TRBV19	NA
TGTGCCAGCAGTGAAAGCAGTCTAGCGGGAGGCGGGGAGCTGTTTTTT	CASSESSLAGGGELFF	TRBD2	TRBJ2-2	TRBV2	few
TGTGCCAGCACCCCGGGACTAGCGGGAGTTTCAGATACGCAGTATTTT	CASTPGLAGVSDTQYF	TRBD2	TRBJ2-3	TRBV7-2	few
TGTGCCATCAGTGTGGGGGGGAACACCGGGGAGCTGTTTTTT	CAISVGGNTGELFF	NA	TRBJ2-2	TRBV10-3	few
TGTGCCAGCAGCCAAGGTCTAGGAGGGGAGTCAGATACGCAGTATTTT	CASSQGLGGESDTQYF	NA	TRBJ2-3	TRBV4-2	NA
TGCGCCAGCAGCTTTTGGGCTAGCGGGAGAACCGGGGAGCTGTTTTTT	CASSFWASGRTGELFF	TRBD2	TRBJ2-2	TRBV5-1	NA
TGTGCCAGCAGCTTGGACAGGGGGCTCTACAATGAGCAGTTCTTC	CASSLDRGLYNEQFF	TRBD1	TRBJ2-1	TRBV11-2	few
TGTGCCAGCAGTTGGGACAGGGAGGGGGGCTACACCTTC	CASSWDREGGYTF	TRBD1	TRBJ1-2	TRBV27	NA
TGTGCCAGCAGTCCTTCGCTCGGACTTAGCAATCAGCCCCAGCATTTT	CASSPSLGLSNQPQHF	NA	TRBJ1-5	TRBV27	few
TGTGCCAGCAGCTGGGGGACAGGGGGCTCTCAGCCCCAGCATTTT	CASSWGTGGSQPQHF	TRBD1	TRBJ1-5	TRBV7-2	NA
TGTGCCAGCAGCGACACAGGGGGCGGTGTGTATGGCTACACCTTC	CASSDTGGGVYGYTF	TRBD1	TRBJ1-2	TRBV7-2	NA
TGTGCCAGCAGTTCACGCATGGACAGGTATAGCAATCAGCCCCAGCATTTT	CASSSRMDRYSNQPQHF	TRBD1	TRBJ1-5	TRBV27	NA
TGTGCCAGCACTGGGCCGTACTATGGCTACACCTTC	CASTGPYYGYTF	NA	TRBJ1-2	TRBV28	NA
TGCAGCGTTGCACAGGATCCTGGAAACACCATATATTTT	CSVAQDPGNTIYF	NA	TRBJ1-3	TRBV29-1	few
TGTGCCAGCAGCTTGTCTATGCTAGCGGGAGGTACATACAATGAGCAGTTCTTC	CASSLSMLAGGTYNEQFF	TRBD2	TRBJ2-1	TRBV5-4	NA
TGCGCCAGCAGCCAGGCGGACATCAGTCAGCCCCAGCATTTT	CASSQADISQPQHF	NA	TRBJ1-5	TRBV4-1	NA
TGTGCCAGCAGTTACCAGCGGCAGGCCTACGAGCAGTACTTC	CASSYQRQAYEQYF	NA	TRBJ2-7	TRBV6-5	NA
TGTGCCAGCAGTTTAGTTGGGACAGGGGTAGCTTTCTTT	CASSLVGTGVAFF	TRBD1	TRBJ1-1	TRBV28	NA
TGTGCCAGCAGCCCAGGTGGTAGCGGGAGGGCCGAGCAGTACTTC	CASSPGGSGRAEQYF	TRBD2	TRBJ2-7	TRBV7-2	once
TGTGCCAGCAGCTTAGTTGGAGGGTTGCTAGCGCAACCTACAAGGTATTTT	CASSLVGGLLAQPTRYF	NA	TRBJ2-3	TRBV7-9	NA
TGTGCCAGCCGGACTTTGAACACTGAAGCTTTCTTT	CASRTLNTEAFF	NA	TRBJ1-1	TRBV12-3/TRBV12-4	NA
TGTGCCTGGGTTGGGAGGACAGGGGTGTTTACTGAAGCTTTCTTT	CAWVGRTGVFTEAFF	TRBD1	TRBJ1-1	TRBV30	NA
TGTGCCAGCAGTGGGGTACAGGGGATTTATAGCAATCAGCCCCAGCATTTT	CASSGVQGIYSNQPQHF	TRBD1	TRBJ1-5	TRBV2	NA
TGTGCCATCAGTTTCGGTTTGAACACTGAAGCTTTCTTT	CAISFGLNTEAFF	NA	TRBJ1-1	TRBV10-3	NA
TGTGCCAGCAGCGTCGGGACTAGCGGGAGGAGTAGCACAGATACGCAGTATTTT	CASSVGTSGRSSTDTQYF	TRBD2	TRBJ2-3	TRBV5-4	NA
TGTGCCAGCAGACCCGGGACAAATTATAATTCACCCCTCCACTTT	CASRPGTNYNSPLHF	NA	TRBJ1-6	TRBV6-5	few
TGTGCCAGCAGCTTGGGTCGGGACTTGAGCGGCTACACCTTC	CASSLGRDLSGYTF	NA	TRBJ1-2	TRBV5-4	once
TGTGCCTGGACTTCAGGCGACAGGGTCAATCAGCCCCAGCATTTT	CAWTSGDRVNQPQHF	TRBD1	TRBJ1-5	TRBV30	NA
TGTGCCAGCTCACCACAGGACTTGGGTTTGGTATACAATGAGCAGTTCTTC	CASSPQDLGLVYNEQFF	NA	TRBJ2-1	TRBV18	NA
TGTGCCAGTGGAGTAGATACGCAGTATTTT	CASGVDTQYF	NA	TRBJ2-3	TRBV19	few
TGTGCCAGCAGTTACTCGGGACAATATGGGAATCAGCCCCAGCATTTT	CASSYSGQYGNQPQHF	NA	TRBJ1-5	TRBV6-2/TRBV6-3	NA
TGTGCCAGCAGCCCCAGGGCAGGGGCCAACTACGAGCAGTACTTC	CASSPRAGANYEQYF	NA	TRBJ2-7	TRBV3-1/TRBV3-2	NA
TGTGCCAGCAGCCACGGGGACACTGAAGCTTTCTTT	CASSHGDTEAFF	NA	TRBJ1-1	TRBV3-1/TRBV3-2	NA
TGCGCCAGCAGCTTGGAGGGACGGACAGCCTACAATGAGCAGTTCTTC	CASSLEGRTAYNEQFF	NA	TRBJ2-1	TRBV5-1	NA